The present T cell receptor beta chain was sequenced within a study of blood T cell repertoires in COVID-19. The CDR3 length is 12 residues. The germline V gene has CDR1 SQVTM and CDR2 ANQGSEA. Unmatched junction bases numbered 3, after V lost 8 bases and J lost 5 bases. This clone is a singleton in its sample. Assay used: immunoSEQ multiplex PCR; TCRdb lists only in-frame clones, some missing. The data show some 350,000 clones, more than 85% seen once. Input material: PBMCs or T cells enriched from blood (not recorded which). The chain uses TRBV29-1 and TRBJ1-5; TRBD1 matches 10 bases. The TCR was taken from a woman under 40 who had recovered from COVID-19. The DNA of the CDR3 is TGCAGCCCGGGGACAGGGGATCAGCCCCAGCATTTT. Translated, it gives CSPGTGDQPQHF. Full variable domain (missing parts from reference TRBV29-1 and TRBJ1-5): SAVISQKPSRDICQRGTSLTIQCQVDSQVTMMFWYRQQPGQSLTLIATANQGSEATYESGFVIDKFPISRPNLTFSTLTVSNMSPEDSSIYLCSPGTGDQPQHFGDGTRLSIL.